Described below is a single T cell receptor beta chain sequence and its context. The antigen it binds to is not known. Base quality data are lacking; no much larger clone is found one base away. Via the germline V gene (reference sequence), CDR1 is SGHNT and CDR2 YYREEE. V trim: 0 bases; J trim: 0 bases; unmatched bases: 4. The CDR3 sequence holds 16 residues, the cysteine and phenylalanine included. Just the 48-base CDR3 DNA is kept, in frame starting at base 1. All of the isolated RNA was reverse transcribed with the High Capacity cDNA Reverse Transcription Kit, so expressed TCRB transcripts were sequenced. Deep immunoSEQ sequencing was applied to naive, central memory and regulatory T cell samples, giving an average of about 3.6 million total reads per sample. After sorted cells were lysed in RLT buffer, RNA was extracted with DNase-treated RNeasy Micro or Mini kits, with the choice depending on cell number. To prevent cross-contamination, every cell subset was processed on its own, while patient and healthy donor samples were processed together. The immunoSEQ multiplex PCR was used to amplify TCRB sequences from cDNA, generating 87-bp fragments that spanned the CDR3 region. Sequencing of the amplicons was performed on the Illumina HiSeq platform. Concerning the study's data processing: PCR bias was computationally corrected using synthetic template baselines, reads within Hamming distance 2 were collapsed, and singletons that could not be merged were discarded. By aligning reads against IMGT, V, D and J genes, CDR3 length, and insertions or deletions at six rearrangement sites were assigned. Within each subset, clonotype counts were normalized to sorted cell number, and only after that were true diversity and Gini coefficients computed with the tcR R package. The overlap coefficient, calculated on TCRB nucleotide sequences, was used to measure repertoire sharing. Imported from immuneACCESS, the table was reduced by TCRdb to in-frame sequences with V and J called. These copies leave out some clones; in studies compared against another copy, an unresolved V gene accounts for under half, and the cause of the remainder is not known. V, J and clone size reflect that table, while D and trimming were determined from the DNA. Counted in this sample were under 130,000 clones; 25% to 35% of them appeared once. The ten largest clonotypes hold less than 0.65% of the sample.

The data were obtained in a study of beta chain features in type 1 diabetes (dated by TCRdb to about 2018). Broadly, across the study: Patients and healthy donors did not differ in mean age, gender distribution, total cell number or subset yield. The study compared TCRB repertoires of sorted circulating CD4+ T cell subsets between recently diagnosed type 1 diabetes patients and matched healthy donors. Across all samples, 107,917,701 sorted cells were examined, and cell number per subset correlated strongly with RNA yield. Regulatory and stem cell-like memory subsets were isolated from only 8 patients and about eight healthy donors, whereas naive and central memory subsets came from all 30 or so donors. The paper's findings and limits, for the study overall: Because cDNA was sequenced instead of genomic DNA, highly expressing activated cells could be over-represented, though the groups showed no difference in activation or CD3 levels. Naive, central memory and regulatory TCRB repertoires appeared to be more similar among patients than among healthy donors. Shorter templates might be favored by PCR, yet because patient and control samples were amplified and corrected together, any such skew would affect both groups equally. At VDJ recombination sites, patients with type 1 diabetes made fewer insertions and deleted more nucleotides, a pattern implying thymic rearrangement abnormalities. Only small numbers of individuals were included in the HLA sub-analyses, which left unresolved whether HLA type had any influence on TCRB rearrangement. Type 1 diabetes patients showed a moderate but significant shortening of TCRB CDR3 length in all four CD4+ subsets.

A single peripheral blood draw of roughly 0.11 L on average was collected from each donor into heparinised tubes. A BD FACSAria II and a panel including CD45RO, CCR7, CD25, CD127, CD95 and CD27 were used to sort naive, central memory, regulatory and stem cell-like memory CD4+ T cells. All sorted populations exceeded 95% purity. PBMCs were isolated right away by Lymphoprep density gradient centrifugation and were stained directly, without culture. Samples were stained and sorted in pairs, with one healthy donor and one patient per experiment, so that batch effects were minimized. This TCR was recovered from a woman aged 18-29 years with type 1 diabetes. The rearranged segments are TRBV5-4 and TRBJ1-2, with 8 bases aligning to TRBD1. Sequencing was done on a sample of central memory CD4+ T cells from blood. CDR3 region: CASSLARTGTNYGYTF. The nucleotide sequence reads TGTGCCAGCAGCTTGGCCCGGACAGGGACTAACTATGGCTACACCTTC.